This is a list of T cell receptor beta chains from one sample in a study of blood T cell repertoires in COVID-19. This table comes from immunoSEQ multiplex PCR, and its TCRdb copy is limited to in-frame clones, with some not included. This sample has 130,000 to 150,000 clones, with around 90% found just once. Specimen: peripheral blood. All receptors derive from a man in his sixties or seventies with acute or convalescent COVID-19. Both conserved end residues are part of each CDR3. A D gene is named only where the DNA matches it firmly. Part of the rows lack a size; the others show once, few, many or a class for expanded clones.

>TRBV24-1|TRBJ2-3|NA|NA
CATSATDSGAWGTDTQYF
TGTGCCACCAGTGCTACTGATTCAGGGGCCTGGGGCACAGATACGCAGTATTTT
>TRBV5-1|TRBJ2-7|TRBD2|NA
CASSLTSGGAYEQYF
TGCGCCAGCAGCTTGACTAGCGGGGGGGCTTACGAGCAGTACTTC
>TRBV18|TRBJ1-2|TRBD1|NA
CASSPLDGGGENYGYTF
TGTGCCAGCTCACCGTTGGATGGAGGGGGCGAGAACTATGGCTACACCTTC
>TRBV7-2|TRBJ1-1|NA|NA
CASSSFRVNTEAFF
TGTGCCAGCAGCTCGTTCAGGGTGAACACTGAAGCTTTCTTT
>TRBV11-2|TRBJ2-1|TRBD2|NA
CASSLAGDYNEQFF
TGTGCCAGCAGCCTAGCGGGGGACTACAATGAGCAGTTCTTC
>TRBV12-5|TRBJ1-2|TRBD1|once
CASGKGQANYGYTF
TGTGCTAGTGGGAAGGGACAGGCTAACTATGGCTACACCTTC
>TRBV20-1|TRBJ2-1|NA|once
CSATRLGEQFF
TGCAGTGCTACCCGACTAGGGGAGCAGTTCTTC
>TRBV25-1|TRBJ2-5|TRBD2|NA
CASSEGGRETQYF
TGTGCCAGCAGTGAGGGAGGGCGAGAGACCCAGTACTTC
>TRBV7-2|TRBJ1-2|TRBD1|NA
CASSSAGTGIVYGYTF
TGTGCCAGCAGCTCTGCCGGGACAGGGATTGTCTATGGCTACACCTTC
>TRBV11-2|TRBJ2-1|NA|NA
CASSPLRRAGEQFF
TGTGCCAGCAGCCCACTCCGGCGGGCTGGAGAGCAGTTCTTC
>TRBV30|TRBJ1-1|NA|NA
CAWSFGWSTEAFF
TGTGCCTGGAGTTTTGGCTGGAGCACTGAAGCTTTCTTT
>TRBV7-7|TRBJ2-7|TRBD2|NA
CASSSYPGGEQYF
TGTGCCAGCAGCTCGTACCCGGGGGGCGAGCAGTACTTC
>TRBV6-6|TRBJ1-3|TRBD1|NA
CASSDSGTGGNTIYF
TGTGCCAGCAGTGACTCCGGGACAGGGGGAAACACCATATATTTT
>TRBV4-2|TRBJ2-3|TRBD2|NA
CASSQGLAGLDTQYF
TGTGCCAGCAGCCAGGGACTAGCGGGGTTAGATACGCAGTATTTT
>TRBV9|TRBJ2-7|NA|NA
CASSVGGVSSYEQYF
TGTGCCAGCAGCGTAGGAGGAGTGAGCTCCTACGAGCAGTACTTC
>TRBV11-2|TRBJ2-1|NA|NA
CASSLDRVGQFF
TGTGCCAGCAGCTTAGACAGGGTGGGGCAGTTCTTC
>TRBV20-1|TRBJ1-5|NA|few
CSATEGGNQPQHF
TGCAGTGCTACTGAGGGCGGCAATCAGCCCCAGCATTTT
>TRBV18|TRBJ2-2|NA|NA
CASSIDRRNTGELFF
TGTGCCAGCTCAATCGACAGGCGAAACACCGGGGAGCTGTTTTTT
>TRBV7-3|TRBJ2-3|TRBD2|NA
CASSLRAGGMADTQYF
TGTGCCAGCAGCTTAAGGGCGGGAGGGATGGCAGATACGCAGTATTTT
>TRBV7-2|TRBJ2-7|TRBD2|NA
CASSPHGTTNEQYF
TGTGCCAGCAGCCCTCATGGGACTACCAATGAGCAGTACTTC
>TRBV4-2|TRBJ1-5|TRBD1|few
CASSQDSGGDNQPQHF
TGTGCCAGCAGCCAAGATTCAGGGGGCGACAATCAGCCCCAGCATTTT
>TRBV6-5|TRBJ2-7|TRBD1|NA
CASSYTGTGGYEQYF
TGTGCCAGCAGTTACACCGGGACAGGGGGCTACGAGCAGTACTTC
>TRBV25-1|TRBJ2-5|TRBD1|NA
CASSPLWTGTSETQYF
TGTGCCAGCAGCCCCCTATGGACAGGGACTTCAGAGACCCAGTACTTC
>TRBV6-6|TRBJ1-6|NA|once
CASRGGPDSPLHF
TGTGCCAGCAGGGGGGGGCCCGATTCACCCCTCCACTTT
>TRBV3-1/TRBV3-2|TRBJ2-2|NA|NA
CASSHQTGSGELFF
TGTGCCAGCAGCCATCAGACAGGTAGCGGGGAGCTGTTTTTT
>TRBV28|TRBJ1-4|NA|once
CASSLVPGGEKLFF
TGTGCCAGCAGTCTAGTTCCGGGCGGGGAAAAACTGTTTTTT
>TRBV10-3|TRBJ2-5|NA|NA
CAARSVGGGRETQYF
TGTGCCGCGCGATCAGTCGGGGGAGGAAGAGAGACCCAGTACTTC
>TRBV2|TRBJ1-6|NA|NA
CASSERGINNSPLHF
TGTGCCAGCAGTGAAAGGGGGATCAATAATTCACCCCTCCACTTT
>TRBV9|TRBJ1-2|NA|NA
CASSETVNYGYTF
TGTGCCAGCAGCGAGACAGTAAACTATGGCTACACCTTC
>TRBV9|TRBJ2-3|TRBD2|NA
CASSAAGDYTDTQYF
TGTGCCAGCAGCGCGGCGGGAGATTACACAGATACGCAGTATTTT
>TRBV18|TRBJ2-5|NA|once
CASSRIRGLQETQYF
TGTGCCAGCTCGCGTATCAGGGGTCTACAAGAGACCCAGTACTTC
>TRBV10-1|TRBJ1-2|TRBD1|NA
CASSPGTGKGKSSYGYTF
TGCGCCAGCAGTCCCGGGACAGGGAAGGGGAAGAGTAGCTATGGCTACACCTTC
>TRBV4-2|TRBJ2-1|NA|NA
CASSQDVWGEQFF
TGTGCCAGCAGCCAAGACGTCTGGGGCGAGCAGTTCTTC
>TRBV10-2|TRBJ1-1|TRBD1|NA
CASSESLGQGGTEAFF
TGCGCCAGCAGTGAGTCGCTAGGACAGGGAGGCACTGAAGCTTTCTTT
>TRBV28|TRBJ2-1|TRBD1|once
CASSLGDRGDNEQFF
TGTGCCAGCAGTTTAGGGGACAGGGGTGACAATGAGCAGTTCTTC
>TRBV19|TRBJ2-7|NA|NA
CASSINRDYEQYF
TGTGCCAGTAGTATAAACCGGGACTACGAGCAGTACTTC